These T cell receptor beta chains were read from a single sample in a study of identical twins. One entry per CDR3 protein, called by TCRdb with MiXCR from the 5' RACE reads. The sample has around 690,000 distinct CDR3 sequences; over 20% are singletons. These data also formed part of another study, on T cells expressing NK-cell markers.

The specimen sequenced was PBMCs. All receptors derive from a woman aged 18-29 years in good health. Each CDR3 is given with its conserved first and last residue. The D gene is left open where the match is weak. Rows give clone size only sometimes, using once, few, many, or a class for an expanded clone.

-,TRBJ1-1,TRBV20-1,-,CSGVRDGAGNTEAFF,TGCAGTGGGGTGAGAGACGGGGCTGGGAACACTGAAGCTTTCTTT
-,TRBJ2-5,TRBV21-1,-,CASSKVQYQETQYF,TGTGCCAGCAGCAAAGTACAGTACCAAGAGACCCAGTACTTC
-,TRBJ2-1,TRBV10-1,few,CATGRSNNEQFF,TGCGCCACAGGGAGGTCCAACAATGAGCAGTTCTTC
-,TRBJ2-1,TRBV10-3,-,CAISAPTSSYNEQFF,TGTGCCATCAGTGCCCCCACCTCCTCCTACAATGAGCAGTTCTTC
TRBD2,TRBJ2-3,TRBV7-9,few,CASSEGSGGSTDTQYF,TGTGCCAGCAGCGAGGGAAGCGGGGGGAGTACAGATACGCAGTATTTT
-,TRBJ2-7,TRBV20-1,-,CSARMPAGGSYEQYF,TGCAGTGCTAGAATGCCTGCGGGCGGATCCTACGAGCAGTACTTC
-,TRBJ2-3,TRBV20-1,many,CSAISTDTQYF,TGCAGTGCTATAAGCACAGATACGCAGTATTTT
-,TRBJ2-7,TRBV7-9,few,CASSLEKGRDEQYF,TGTGCCAGCAGCTTGGAAAAGGGTAGGGACGAGCAGTACTTC
-,TRBJ2-2,TRBV20-1,-,CSARQSRTTGELFF,TGCAGTGCTAGGCAGTCCCGGACCACCGGGGAGCTGTTTTTT
TRBD2,TRBJ2-4,TRBV9,few,CASSPGTSGGNIQYF,TGTGCCAGCAGCCCGGGGACTAGCGGGGGGAACATTCAGTACTTC
TRBD2,TRBJ2-3,TRBV12-3/TRBV12-4,-,CASSRWLAGITDTQYF,TGTGCCAGCAGTCGGTGGCTAGCGGGGATCACAGATACGCAGTATTTT
-,TRBJ2-2,TRBV20-1,many,CSASRAGELFF,TGCAGTGCTAGCAGGGCCGGGGAGCTGTTTTTT
-,TRBJ2-1,TRBV5-1,-,CASSTQGGYRNEQFF,TGCGCCAGCAGCACTCAGGGGGGGTATCGGAATGAGCAGTTCTTC
TRBD1,TRBJ1-1,TRBV12-3/TRBV12-4,-,CATAKGAPGTEAFF,TGTGCCACAGCCAAGGGGGCTCCGGGCACTGAAGCTTTCTTT
TRBD2,TRBJ2-7,TRBV7-2,-,CASSFWTSGDEQYF,TGTGCCAGCAGCTTCTGGACTAGCGGCGACGAGCAGTACTTC
-,TRBJ2-2,TRBV27,many,CASSSGGELFF,TGTGCCAGCAGTTCGGGCGGGGAGCTGTTTTTT
-,TRBJ2-2,TRBV7-2,-,CASSLAVQTGELFF,TGTGCCAGCAGCTTAGCAGTTCAGACCGGGGAGCTGTTTTTT
-,TRBJ1-2,TRBV19,many,CASSDSTGTGIFYGYTF,TGTGCCAGTAGTGACTCCACCGGGACGGGGATATTCTATGGCTACACCTTC
TRBD2,TRBJ2-2,TRBV27,-,CASSLRTSGRGGELFF,TGTGCCAGCAGTTTAAGGACTAGCGGGAGAGGAGGGGAGCTGTTTTTT
-,TRBJ2-3,TRBV9,many,CASTSRGTQYF,TGTGCCAGCACTTCCCGGGGGACGCAGTATTTT
-,TRBJ2-1,TRBV5-1,-,CASSLEARANEQFF,TGCGCCAGCAGCTTGGAGGCCAGGGCAAATGAGCAGTTCTTC
-,TRBJ1-1,TRBV7-6,few,CASSLWEPNTEAFF,TGTGCCAGCAGCTTGTGGGAGCCTAACACTGAAGCTTTCTTT
TRBD1,TRBJ1-2,TRBV11-3,many,CASSLGSGGASDGYTF,TGTGCCAGCAGCTTAGGGTCAGGGGGCGCTTCGGATGGCTACACCTTC
-,TRBJ1-2,TRBV20-1,-,CSARGAPGLRFGGYTF,TGCAGTGCTAGAGGCGCTCCGGGCCTCCGTTTCGGTGGCTACACCTTC
-,TRBJ1-6,TRBV7-9,-,CASSFSFSPLHF,TGTGCCAGCAGTTTTTCCTTCTCACCCCTCCACTTT
TRBD2,TRBJ2-3,TRBV20-1,-,CSARDSGEGTDTQYF,TGCAGTGCTAGAGATAGCGGGGAAGGCACAGATACGCAGTATTTT
-,TRBJ2-7,TRBV9,few,CASGGNNEQYF,TGTGCCAGCGGGGGTAACAACGAGCAGTACTTC
-,TRBJ2-7,TRBV5-1,-,CASSQLQATTFYEQYF,TGCGCCAGCAGCCAGCTACAGGCAACAACTTTCTACGAGCAGTACTTC
-,TRBJ2-1,TRBV5-8,few,CASSSYSSYNEQFF,TGTGCCAGCAGCTCCTATAGTTCTTACAATGAGCAGTTCTTC
TRBD2,TRBJ2-7,TRBV5-1,few,CASSLGILASSYEQYF,TGCGCCAGCAGCTTGGGTATACTAGCGAGCTCCTACGAGCAGTACTTC
-,TRBJ1-4,TRBV10-3,many,CAISEGRVNEKLFF,TGTGCCATCAGTGAGGGGAGAGTTAATGAAAAACTGTTTTTT
TRBD2,TRBJ2-7,TRBV6-1,-,CASSPSGATYEQYF,TGTGCCAGCAGTCCTAGCGGGGCAACCTACGAGCAGTACTTC
-,TRBJ2-2,TRBV5-1,-,CASNPIGTGELFF,TGCGCCAGCAATCCGATCGGTACCGGGGAGCTGTTTTTT
-,TRBJ2-7,TRBV7-9,few,CARGLTVSYEQYF,TGTGCCAGAGGACTGACAGTCTCCTACGAGCAGTACTTC
-,TRBJ2-7,TRBV2,-,CASSEVDIYF,TGTGCCAGCAGTGAAGTCGACATTTACTTC
-,TRBJ2-1,TRBV20-1,-,CSARSRRFYNEQFF,TGCAGTGCTAGATCCAGGAGATTCTACAATGAGCAGTTCTTC
TRBD2,TRBJ2-1,TRBV27,-,CASQRGVSSNEQFF,TGTGCCTCTCAGCGGGGGGTTTCGTCAAATGAGCAGTTCTTC
TRBD2,TRBJ2-2,TRBV7-6,-,CASSLEERLATGELFF,TGTGCCAGCAGCTTAGAAGAACGACTAGCGACCGGGGAGCTGTTTTTT
TRBD2,TRBJ2-3,TRBV6-2/TRBV6-3,-,CASSTTSIRLAGGPTDTQYF,TGTGCCAGCAGTACCACCTCGATAAGACTAGCGGGGGGGCCCACAGATACGCAGTATTTT
-,TRBJ2-3,TRBV5-1,-,CASSLVGTSRPDTQYF,TGCGCCAGCAGCTTGGTAGGGACGAGTAGACCAGATACGCAGTATTTT
TRBD1,TRBJ1-6,TRBV20-1,many,CSASRDREASPLHF,TGCAGTGCTTCCCGGGACAGGGAAGCTTCACCCCTCCACTTT
-,TRBJ2-6,TRBV12-3/TRBV12-4,few,CASSPTGLASGANVLTF,TGTGCCAGCAGTCCTACAGGCCTAGCATCTGGGGCCAACGTCCTGACTTTC
-,TRBJ2-5,TRBV5-4,-,CASSQPGAQQETQYF,TGTGCCAGCTCCCAACCCGGGGCCCAGCAGGAGACCCAGTACTTC
-,TRBJ1-2,TRBV24-1,-,CATSDVDTFGDYGYTF,TGTGCCACCAGTGATGTGGACACCTTTGGGGACTATGGCTACACCTTC
TRBD1,TRBJ2-5,TRBV6-2/TRBV6-3,many,CASRTGVEETQYF,TGTGCCAGCAGAACAGGGGTGGAAGAGACCCAGTACTTC
TRBD2,TRBJ2-7,TRBV7-2,few,CASGLAGAAEQYF,TGTGCCAGCGGACTAGCGGGAGCTGCCGAGCAGTACTTC
-,TRBJ1-1,TRBV5-1,-,CASTHSEANTEAFF,TGCGCCAGCACCCACAGCGAGGCGAACACTGAAGCTTTCTTT
-,TRBJ1-1,TRBV7-9,-,CASSLQGKDTEAFF,TGTGCCAGCAGCTTACAGGGTAAGGACACTGAAGCTTTCTTT